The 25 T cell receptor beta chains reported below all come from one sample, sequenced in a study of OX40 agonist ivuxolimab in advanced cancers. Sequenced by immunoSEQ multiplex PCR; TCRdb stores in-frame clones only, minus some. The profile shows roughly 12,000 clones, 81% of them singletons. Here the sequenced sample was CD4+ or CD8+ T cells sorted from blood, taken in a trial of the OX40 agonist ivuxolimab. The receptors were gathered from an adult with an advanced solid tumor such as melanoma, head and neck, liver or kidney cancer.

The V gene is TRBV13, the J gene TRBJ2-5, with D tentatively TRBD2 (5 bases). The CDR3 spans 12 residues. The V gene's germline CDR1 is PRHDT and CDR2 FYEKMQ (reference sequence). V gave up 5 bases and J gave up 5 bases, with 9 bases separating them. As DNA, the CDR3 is TGTGCCAGCAGCCGGGGTGGGGAGACCCAGTACTTC. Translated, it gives CASSRGGETQYF. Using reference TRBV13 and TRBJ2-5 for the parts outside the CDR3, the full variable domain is AAGVIQSPRHLIKEKRETATLKCYPIPRHDTVYWYQQGPGQDPQFLISFYEKMQSDKGSIPDRFSAQQFSDYHSELNMSSLELGDSALYFCASSRGGETQYFGPGTRLLVL.

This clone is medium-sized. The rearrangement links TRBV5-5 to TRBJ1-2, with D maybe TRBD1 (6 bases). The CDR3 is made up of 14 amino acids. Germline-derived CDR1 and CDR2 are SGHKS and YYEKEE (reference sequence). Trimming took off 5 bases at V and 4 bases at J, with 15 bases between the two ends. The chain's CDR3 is CASSPDSGGYGYTF. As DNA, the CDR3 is TGTGCCAGCAGTCCGGACAGTGGGGGCTATGGCTACACCTTC.

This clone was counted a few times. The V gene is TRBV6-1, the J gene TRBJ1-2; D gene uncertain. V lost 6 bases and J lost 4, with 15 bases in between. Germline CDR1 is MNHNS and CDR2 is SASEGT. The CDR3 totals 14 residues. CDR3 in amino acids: CASSPVEDLYGYTF. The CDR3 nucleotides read TGTGCCAGCAGCCCGGTAGAGGACCTCTATGGCTACACCTTC.

The CDR3 is CASSADGLNTEAFF. The CDR3 bases are TGTGCCAGCAGCGCAGACGGTTTAAACACTGAAGCTTTCTTT. The J gene is TRBJ1-1, the V gene TRBV9, with unresolved D. The CDR3 is 14 residues long. The germline CDR1 and CDR2 sequences are SGDLS and YYNGEE. The ends were cut back, 3 bases at V and 2 bases at J, with 11 bases in the middle.

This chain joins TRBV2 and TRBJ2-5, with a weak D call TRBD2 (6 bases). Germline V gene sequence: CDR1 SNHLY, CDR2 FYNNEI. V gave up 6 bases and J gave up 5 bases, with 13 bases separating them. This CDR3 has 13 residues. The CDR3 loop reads CASSHRTMETQYF. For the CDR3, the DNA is TGTGCCAGCAGCCACCGGACTATGGAGACCCAGTACTTC.

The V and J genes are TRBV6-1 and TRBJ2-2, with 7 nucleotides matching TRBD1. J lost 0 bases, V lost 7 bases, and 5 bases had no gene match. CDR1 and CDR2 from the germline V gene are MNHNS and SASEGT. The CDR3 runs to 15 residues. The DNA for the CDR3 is TGTGCCAGCAACCTAGGGACAGCGAACACCGGGGAGCTGTTTTTT. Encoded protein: CASNLGTANTGELFF.

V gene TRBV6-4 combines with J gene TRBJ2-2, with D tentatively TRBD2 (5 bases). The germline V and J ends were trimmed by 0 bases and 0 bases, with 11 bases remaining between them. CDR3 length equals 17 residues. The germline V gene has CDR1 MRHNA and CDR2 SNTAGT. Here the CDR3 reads CASSDSVSGTNTGELFF. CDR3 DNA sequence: TGTGCCAGCAGTGACTCTGTAAGCGGAACGAACACCGGGGAGCTGTTTTTT.

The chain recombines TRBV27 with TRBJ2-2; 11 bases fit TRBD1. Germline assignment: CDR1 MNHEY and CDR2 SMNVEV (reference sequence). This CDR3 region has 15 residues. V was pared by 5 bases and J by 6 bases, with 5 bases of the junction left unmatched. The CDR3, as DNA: TGTGCCAGCAGTCCCCCGGGACAGGGGGCCGGGGAGCTGTTTTTT. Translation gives CASSPPGQGAGELFF.

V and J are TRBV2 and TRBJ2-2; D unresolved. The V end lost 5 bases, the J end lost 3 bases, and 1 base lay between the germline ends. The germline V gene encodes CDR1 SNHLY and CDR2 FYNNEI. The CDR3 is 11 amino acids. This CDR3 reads CASSYTGELFF. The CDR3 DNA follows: TGTGCCAGCAGTTACACCGGGGAGCTGTTTTTT. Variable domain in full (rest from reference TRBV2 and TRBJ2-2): EPEVTQTPSHQVTQMGQEVILRCVPISNHLYFYWYRQILGQKVEFLVSFYNNEISEKSEIFDDQFSVERPDGSNFTLKIRSTKLEDSAMYFCASSYTGELFFGEGSRLTVL.

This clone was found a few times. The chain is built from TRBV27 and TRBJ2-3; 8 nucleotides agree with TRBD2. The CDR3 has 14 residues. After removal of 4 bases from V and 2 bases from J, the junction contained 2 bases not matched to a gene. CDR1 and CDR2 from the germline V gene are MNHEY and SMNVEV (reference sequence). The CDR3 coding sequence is TGTGCCAGCAGTTACGGGGGGGCCACAGATACGCAGTATTTT. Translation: CASSYGGATDTQYF.

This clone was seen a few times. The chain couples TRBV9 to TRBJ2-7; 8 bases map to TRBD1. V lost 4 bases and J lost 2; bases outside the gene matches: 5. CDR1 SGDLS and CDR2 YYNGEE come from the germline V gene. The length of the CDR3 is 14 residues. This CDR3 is CASSPRDRPYEQYF. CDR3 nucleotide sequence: TGTGCCAGCAGCCCTCGGGACAGGCCCTACGAGCAGTACTTC.

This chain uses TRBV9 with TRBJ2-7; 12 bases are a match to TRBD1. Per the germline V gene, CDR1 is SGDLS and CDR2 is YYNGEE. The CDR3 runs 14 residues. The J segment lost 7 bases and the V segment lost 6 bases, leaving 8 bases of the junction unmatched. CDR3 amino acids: CASNSGDRGHEQYF. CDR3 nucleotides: TGTGCCAGCAACTCAGGGGACAGGGGGCATGAGCAGTACTTC.

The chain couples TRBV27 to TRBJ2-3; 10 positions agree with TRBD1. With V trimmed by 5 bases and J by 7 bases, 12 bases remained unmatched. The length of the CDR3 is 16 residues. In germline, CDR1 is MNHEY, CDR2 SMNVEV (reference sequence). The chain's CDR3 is CASSPTGGELPYTQYF. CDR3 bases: TGTGCCAGCAGTCCGACAGGGGGCGAGCTCCCATATACGCAGTATTTT.

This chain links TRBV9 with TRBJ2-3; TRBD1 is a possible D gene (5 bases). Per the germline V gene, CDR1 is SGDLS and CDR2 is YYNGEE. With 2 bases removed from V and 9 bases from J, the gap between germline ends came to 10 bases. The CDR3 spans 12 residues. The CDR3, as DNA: TGTGCCAGCAGCGTGTCAGGGAAAACGCAGTATTTT. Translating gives CASSVSGKTQYF.

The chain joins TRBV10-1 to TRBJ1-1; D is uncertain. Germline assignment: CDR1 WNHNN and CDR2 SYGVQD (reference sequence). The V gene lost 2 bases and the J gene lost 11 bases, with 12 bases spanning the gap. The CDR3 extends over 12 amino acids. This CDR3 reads CASSETGQRAFF. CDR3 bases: TGCGCCAGCAGTGAGACGGGTCAACGGGCTTTCTTT.

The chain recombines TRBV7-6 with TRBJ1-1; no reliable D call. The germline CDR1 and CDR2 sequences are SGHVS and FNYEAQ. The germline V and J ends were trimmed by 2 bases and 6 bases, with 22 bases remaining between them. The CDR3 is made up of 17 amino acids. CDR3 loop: CASSLNWMEGKGAEAFF. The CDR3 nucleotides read TGTGCCAGCAGCTTAAATTGGATGGAGGGTAAGGGCGCTGAAGCTTTCTTT.

The CDR3: CASSLSGTGNTIYF. The CDR3 bases are TGTGCCAGCAGTTTATCAGGGACTGGAAACACCATATATTTT. V and J are TRBV27 and TRBJ1-3; no clear D. The CDR3 runs 14 residues. The germline V gene has CDR1 MNHEY and CDR2 SMNVEV (reference sequence). V was cut by 0 bases and J by 2 bases, with 5 bases left in between.

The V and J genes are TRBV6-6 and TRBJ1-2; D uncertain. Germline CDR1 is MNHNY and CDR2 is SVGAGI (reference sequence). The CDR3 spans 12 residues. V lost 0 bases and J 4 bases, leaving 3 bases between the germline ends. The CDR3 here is CASSYSGYGYTF. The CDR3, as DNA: TGTGCCAGCAGTTACTCTGGCTATGGCTACACCTTC.

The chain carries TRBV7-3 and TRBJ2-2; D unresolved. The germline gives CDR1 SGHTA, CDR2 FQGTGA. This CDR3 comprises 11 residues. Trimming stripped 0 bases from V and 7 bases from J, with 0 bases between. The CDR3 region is CASSLTGELFF. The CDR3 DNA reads TGTGCCAGCAGCTTAACCGGGGAGCTGTTTTTT.

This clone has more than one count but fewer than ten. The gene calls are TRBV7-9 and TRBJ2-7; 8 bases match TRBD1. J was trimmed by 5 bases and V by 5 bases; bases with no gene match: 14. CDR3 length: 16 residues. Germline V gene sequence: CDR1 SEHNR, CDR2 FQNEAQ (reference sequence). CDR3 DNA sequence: TGTGCCAGCAGCCGCGGACAGGGCGGGCCTCCTAACGAGCAGTACTTC. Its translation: CASSRGQGGPPNEQYF.

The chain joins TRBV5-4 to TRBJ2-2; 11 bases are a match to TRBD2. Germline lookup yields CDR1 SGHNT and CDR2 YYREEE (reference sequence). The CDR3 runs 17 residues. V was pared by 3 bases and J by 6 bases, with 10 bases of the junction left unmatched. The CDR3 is CASSSLRLAGQAGELFF. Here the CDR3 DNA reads TGTGCCAGCAGCTCCCTTCGACTAGCGGGACAAGCCGGGGAGCTGTTTTTT.

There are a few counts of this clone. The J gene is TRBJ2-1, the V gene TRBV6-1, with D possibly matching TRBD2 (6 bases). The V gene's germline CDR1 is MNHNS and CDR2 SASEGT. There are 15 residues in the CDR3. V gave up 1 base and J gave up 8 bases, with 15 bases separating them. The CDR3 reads CASSEESAGSHEQFF. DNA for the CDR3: TGTGCCAGCAGTGAAGAAAGTGCCGGGAGTCATGAGCAGTTCTTC.

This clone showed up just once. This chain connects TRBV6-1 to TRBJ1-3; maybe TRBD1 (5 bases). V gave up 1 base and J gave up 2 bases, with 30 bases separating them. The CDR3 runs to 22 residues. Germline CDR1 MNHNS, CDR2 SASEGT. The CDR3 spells CASSEVDKRKFGTHTPGNTIYF. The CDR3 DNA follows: TGTGCCAGCAGTGAAGTGGATAAACGAAAGTTCGGGACCCATACCCCTGGAAACACCATATATTTT.

The CDR3 nucleotides are TGTGCCAGCAGCGCAATCTATGAGGGCTACACCTTC. Translation gives CASSAIYEGYTF. This chain uses TRBV7-9 with TRBJ1-2; D not resolved. CDR3 length: 12 amino acids. Germline CDR1 SEHNR, CDR2 FQNEAQ (reference sequence). V was pared by 5 bases and J by 8 bases, with 12 bases between.

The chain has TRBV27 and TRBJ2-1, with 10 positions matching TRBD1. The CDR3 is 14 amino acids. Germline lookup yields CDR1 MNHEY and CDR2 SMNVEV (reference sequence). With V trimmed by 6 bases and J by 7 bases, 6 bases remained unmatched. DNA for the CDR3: TGTGCCAGCAGGACAGGGGGCGGGAAGAATGAGCAGTTCTTC. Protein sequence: CASRTGGGKNEQFF.